This is a list of T cell receptor beta chains from one sample in a study of blood T cell repertoires in COVID-19. Generated by immunoSEQ multiplex PCR, the TCRdb table keeps only in-frame clones and is missing some. The sample includes 150,000 or so clones, 60% to 80% of them seen just once. Sequenced: peripheral blood. Receptors originate from a woman in her 50s with active or convalescent COVID-19. CDR3s include the opening cysteine and the closing phenylalanine or tryptophan. The order of the fields is CDR3 length, J gene, D gene, clone size, V gene, CDR3 DNA, CDR3 protein. The D gene is left open where the match is weak. Only part of the rows carry a size: once, few, many, or a class if the clone is expanded.

14,TRBJ1-5,TRBD1,NA,TRBV24-1,TGTGCCACCAGTCGGACAGGGCTCTATCAGCCCCAGCATTTT,CATSRTGLYQPQHF
13,TRBJ1-5,NA,NA,TRBV7-2,TGTGCCAGCAGCTTAGATCTGCGGAAGCCCCAGCATTTT,CASSLDLRKPQHF
15,TRBJ2-7,TRBD1,NA,TRBV6-1,TGTGCCAGCAGTGAATACAGGGGGCACTCCTACGAGCAGTACTTC,CASSEYRGHSYEQYF
14,TRBJ2-7,NA,NA,TRBV6-1,TGTGCCAGCAGTGACGACAGGCACTCCTACGAGCAGTACTTC,CASSDDRHSYEQYF
17,TRBJ2-3,TRBD2,NA,TRBV5-6,TGTGCCAGCAGCTTAGGGACTAGCGGGGGGGCTACAGATACGCAGTATTTT,CASSLGTSGGATDTQYF
14,TRBJ1-5,NA,NA,TRBV19,TGTGCCAGTAGTATGGGAGGAGGGACCCAGCCCCAGCATTTT,CASSMGGGTQPQHF
18,TRBJ2-2,NA,NA,TRBV3-1/TRBV3-2,TGTGCCAGCAGCCCGATATACAGGGCCACCAAGGACACCGGGGAGCTGTTTTTT,CASSPIYRATKDTGELFF
14,TRBJ1-1,TRBD1,once,TRBV7-8,TGTGCCAGCAGGGGGACAGGGGTAATGGGTGAAGCTTTCTTT,CASRGTGVMGEAFF
18,TRBJ2-1,TRBD2,NA,TRBV19,TGTGCCAGTAGTATATCTTCCCGACTAGCGGCCTTTCGGGAAAAGCAGTTCTTC,CASSISSRLAAFREKQFF
15,TRBJ1-2,TRBD1,NA,TRBV5-1,TGCGCCAGCAGCTTGGGGACAGGGAACCAATTGAGCTACACCTTC,CASSLGTGNQLSYTF
11,TRBJ1-6,NA,NA,TRBV19,TGTGCCAGTAAAGGGGGTTCACCCCTCCACTTT,CASKGGSPLHF
15,TRBJ1-4,TRBD1,few,TRBV6-1,TGTGCCAGCAGTGAACTAAGACAGGGTACTGAAAAACTGTTTTTT,CASSELRQGTEKLFF
17,TRBJ1-6,NA,NA,TRBV7-2,TGTGCCAGCAGATACGGGGACAAGTACTCCTATAATTCACCCCTCCACTTT,CASRYGDKYSYNSPLHF
14,TRBJ1-2,NA,NA,TRBV6-1,TGTGCCAGCAGTGAAGGTTCGGTTGACTATGGCTACACCTTC,CASSEGSVDYGYTF
11,TRBJ2-7,NA,NA,TRBV7-3,TGTGCCAGCAGCCCACGCGGGGAGCAGTACTTC,CASSPRGEQYF
14,TRBJ2-1,TRBD2,once,TRBV6-5,TGTGCCAGCAGTACGGGACTAGGTTGGGATGAGCAGTTCTTC,CASSTGLGWDEQFF
15,TRBJ1-1,NA,few,TRBV11-2,TGTGCCAGCAGCTTTCAGCAGACACCGAACACTGAAGCTTTCTTT,CASSFQQTPNTEAFF
16,TRBJ1-3,TRBD1,NA,TRBV7-2,TGTGCCAGCAGCTTAGCTCGGACAGGGGCGGGAAACACCATATATTTT,CASSLARTGAGNTIYF
16,TRBJ2-3,TRBD2,once,TRBV29-1,TGCAGCGTTGGGGGGCTAGCGGGAGGAAGGACAGATACGCAGTATTTT,CSVGGLAGGRTDTQYF
12,TRBJ1-1,NA,NA,TRBV12-3/TRBV12-4,TGTGCCAGCAGTTTGGGGAGACGAGAAGCTTTCTTT,CASSLGRREAFF
14,TRBJ2-7,TRBD1,NA,TRBV5-1,TGCGCCAGCAGCTTGGACAGGGGAGCAGACGAGCAGTACTTC,CASSLDRGADEQYF
13,TRBJ2-7,TRBD1,NA,TRBV3-1/TRBV3-2,TGTGCCAGCAGCCAGAACAGGGGATACGAGCAGTACTTC,CASSQNRGYEQYF
15,TRBJ2-7,TRBD1,NA,TRBV7-2,TGTGCCAGCAGCTTACCTGGGACAGGGTTTTACGAGCAGTACTTC,CASSLPGTGFYEQYF
17,TRBJ1-5,NA,NA,TRBV19,TGTGCCAGTATTGGGTCCCGGCCCGACGGAGCCAATCAGCCCCAGCATTTT,CASIGSRPDGANQPQHF
14,TRBJ1-3,NA,NA,TRBV2,TGTGCCAGCAGTGGACAGTCCTCTGGAAACACCATATATTTT,CASSGQSSGNTIYF
15,TRBJ1-3,NA,NA,TRBV19,TGTGCCAGTAGAATGGAGTTCTCCTCTGGAAACACCATATATTTT,CASRMEFSSGNTIYF
13,TRBJ2-7,TRBD2,NA,TRBV6-2/TRBV6-3,TGTGCCAGCAGTTACTCGATTCTAGCGGGCGTAGACTTC,CASSYSILAGVDF
16,TRBJ2-5,TRBD2,few,TRBV5-5,TGTGCCAGCAGCAGGGGACTAGCGGGAGGCGGTGAGACCCAGTACTTC,CASSRGLAGGGETQYF
14,TRBJ2-7,TRBD2,NA,TRBV30,TGTGCCTGGAGTGGGCTAGCGGGGGACAGCGAGCAGTACTTC,CAWSGLAGDSEQYF
14,TRBJ1-3,TRBD1,NA,TRBV5-1,TGCGCCAGCAGCTCACAGGGGACTGGAAACACCATATATTTT,CASSSQGTGNTIYF
10,TRBJ2-7,NA,NA,TRBV5-1,TGCGCCAGCGCCCCCAGCGAGCAGTACTTC,CASAPSEQYF
15,TRBJ1-6,TRBD1,NA,TRBV7-8,TGTGCCAGCAGCCAAGGACAGGGACTCCTCTCACCCCTCCACTTT,CASSQGQGLLSPLHF
16,TRBJ2-1,TRBD2,NA,TRBV6-1,TGTGCCAGCAGTGGAGCCCGCGGGAGGGCCGACAATGAGCAGTTCTTC,CASSGARGRADNEQFF
17,TRBJ1-3,TRBD1,NA,TRBV15,TGTGCCACCAGCAGAGATCCCTTAACAGCCAGGGGGTTTTCCATATATTTT,CATSRDPLTARGFSIYF
14,TRBJ1-4,NA,NA,TRBV11-2,TGTGCCAGCAGCTTCTCGGGGGGCGATGAAAAACTGTTTTTT,CASSFSGGDEKLFF
15,TRBJ1-6,NA,once,TRBV6-5,TGTGCCAGCAAGGCGGACTCTTCCTATAATTCACCCCTCCACTTT,CASKADSSYNSPLHF
14,TRBJ1-5,TRBD1,NA,TRBV28,TGTGCCAGCACTCCGACAGGGGTGGTCCAGCCCCAGCATTTT,CASTPTGVVQPQHF
16,TRBJ1-3,NA,NA,TRBV6-6,TGTGCCAGCAGTCGAGGGGGGGGAAGCTCTGGAAACACCATATATTTT,CASSRGGGSSGNTIYF
16,TRBJ1-1,NA,NA,TRBV19,TGTGCCACTGTTAGGCGGGTAAACGGCGGGAATCTTGAAGCTTTCTTT,CATVRRVNGGNLEAFF
13,TRBJ1-2,TRBD1,NA,TRBV24-1,TGTGCCACCAGTGGGTCAGGGGGCGTTGGCTACACCTTC,CATSGSGGVGYTF
14,TRBJ2-7,NA,NA,TRBV5-1,TGCGCCAGCAGCTGGGACTTTCCCCCCTACGAGCAGTACTTC,CASSWDFPPYEQYF
14,TRBJ1-1,TRBD1,NA,TRBV4-2,TGTGCCAGCAGCCCGGACAGGTTGAACACTGAAGCTTTCTTT,CASSPDRLNTEAFF
16,TRBJ2-1,TRBD2,NA,TRBV5-4,TGTGCCAGCAGCCCCCCGGGGGGGAGCTCCTACAATGAGCAGTTCTTC,CASSPPGGSSYNEQFF
15,TRBJ2-2,NA,NA,TRBV19,TGTGCCAGCCGTGGAGGGGCGGGGAACACCGGGGAGCTGTTTTTT,CASRGGAGNTGELFF
14,TRBJ2-2,NA,NA,TRBV7-2,TGTGCCAGCAGCTTAGCGATAGCAGCCGGGGAGCTGTTTTTT,CASSLAIAAGELFF
15,TRBJ2-2,TRBD2,few,TRBV7-3,TGTGCCAGCAGCCCTAGCGGGAGGGCCTCCGGGGAGCTGTTTTTT,CASSPSGRASGELFF
15,TRBJ2-7,TRBD1,NA,TRBV7-6,TGTGCCAGCAGCTTAGAGCTTGGACAGGGGGACGAGCAGTACTTC,CASSLELGQGDEQYF